These 28 T cell receptor beta chains were all obtained from the same sample, sequenced in a study of shared clonotypes between healthy human individuals. Generated by immunoSEQ multiplex PCR, the TCRdb table keeps only in-frame clones and is missing some. Altogether roughly 1.4 million clones are present, roughly 98.5% being singletons, with the ten largest covering over 0.3%. Material for sequencing was naive CD4+ T cells sorted from blood. Subset noted: CD45RA+ positively selected. Receptors originate from a man aged 25 to 40 in good health.

This clone occurred once. The rearrangement uses TRBV10-1 and TRBJ2-1; TRBD1 might be the D (6 bases). V was clipped by 5 bases and J by 2 bases, with 13 bases between them. The CDR3 consists of 15 residues. Germline CDR1 and CDR2: WNHNN and SYGVQD (reference sequence). The CDR3 is CASSQWDTTYNEQFF. As DNA, the CDR3 is TGCGCCAGCAGTCAGTGGGACACCACCTACAATGAGCAGTTCTTC.

The chain is built from TRBV4-1 and TRBJ2-1, with TRBD2 matching over 14 bases. V was pared by 0 bases and J by 7 bases, with 5 bases of the junction left unmatched. CDR1 and CDR2 (germline): MGHRA, YSYEKL. The CDR3 is 17 amino acids. This chain's CDR3 is CASSQEGTSGSLNEQFF. The CDR3 nucleotides are TGCGCCAGCAGCCAAGAAGGGACTAGCGGGAGTTTGAATGAGCAGTTCTTC.

The chain carries TRBV7-2 and TRBJ2-1; D remains unclear. CDR3 size: 14 residues. The V and J ends lost 5 bases and 0 bases respectively, with 8 bases between them. Germline-derived CDR1 and CDR2 are SGHTA and FQGNSA. For the CDR3, the DNA is TGTGCCAGCAGCCTTTATTTCTCCTACAATGAGCAGTTCTTC. Amino acid sequence: CASSLYFSYNEQFF.

Regarding this clone: This specimen includes other DNA sequences encoding the same CDR3. This chain links TRBV5-8 with TRBJ2-1; 8 positions match TRBD1. CDR3 length: 14 residues. Germline V gene sequence: CDR1 SGHTS, CDR2 YDEGEE. V was clipped by 0 bases and J by 4 bases; unmatched bases: 0. This CDR3 reads CASSLGQGYNEQFF. The DNA of the CDR3 is TGTGCCAGCAGCTTGGGACAGGGGTACAATGAGCAGTTCTTC. Based on the CDR3 plus reference TRBV5-8 and TRBJ2-1, the full variable domain is EAGVTQSPTHLIKTRGQQATLRCSPISGHTSVYWYQQALGLGLQFLLWYDEGEERNRGNFPPRFSGRQFPNYSSELNVNALELEDSALYLCASSLGQGYNEQFFGPGTRLTVL.

To note about this clone: Other DNA sequences of this sample code for an identical CDR3. The chain couples TRBV5-1 to TRBJ2-5; D unclear. Germline V lookup: CDR1 SGHRS, CDR2 YFSETQ. The CDR3 is 11 residues long. Trimming took off 4 bases at V and 2 bases at J, with 3 bases between the two ends. The DNA for the CDR3 is TGCGCCAGCAGCAGACAAGAGACCCAGTACTTC. Its protein is CASSRQETQYF.

The genes are TRBV30 and TRBJ2-7; D unclear. Per germline, CDR1 GTSNPN and CDR2 SVGIG (reference sequence). CDR3 length: 14 residues. The V and J ends lost 3 bases and 3 bases respectively, with 15 bases between them. In DNA form, the CDR3 reads TGTGCCTGGAGGGGGTCGGGCCAGATCTACGAGCAGTACTTC. It is translated as CAWRGSGQIYEQYF.

The gene calls are TRBV18 and TRBJ2-7; possibly TRBD1 for D (5 bases). Germline CDR1 reads KGHSH; CDR2 reads LQKENI. Trimming removed 5 bases from V and 4 bases from J, with 12 bases in between. The CDR3 is made up of 13 amino acids. The CDR3 sequence: CASSFLGEYEQYF. The CDR3, as DNA: TGTGCCAGCTCATTTCTAGGGGAATACGAGCAGTACTTC.

The chain carries TRBV6-5 and TRBJ2-2, with D perhaps TRBD1 (5 bases). Trimming removed 6 bases from V and 0 bases from J, with 8 bases in between. Germline loops: CDR1 MNHEY, CDR2 SVGAGI. The CDR3 runs to 14 residues. The CDR3 region is CASSRVANTGELFF. The CDR3, as DNA: TGTGCCAGCAGCAGGGTAGCGAACACCGGGGAGCTGTTTTTT.

This clone was observed once. The chain recombines TRBV5-1 with TRBJ2-2; D gene ambiguous. Germline CDR1 and CDR2: SGHRS and YFSETQ. This CDR3 spans 14 amino acids. V was trimmed by 2 bases and J by 2 bases, leaving 7 bases between them. The CDR3: CASSFTANTGELFF. The CDR3 nucleotides read TGCGCCAGCAGCTTCACAGCCAACACCGGGGAGCTGTTTTTT.

V is TRBV6-1 and J is TRBJ2-3; 8 nucleotides line up with TRBD2. The CDR3 spans 14 residues. CDR1 is MNHNS and CDR2 is SASEGT in the germline V gene. J lost 0 bases, V lost 7 bases, and 3 bases had no gene match. The DNA of the CDR3 is TGTGCCAGCATTAGGACTAGCAGCACAGATACGCAGTATTTT. Its protein is CASIRTSSTDTQYF.

The CDR3 coding sequence is TGCGCCAGCACATCCTGGGGGGCGACTCCGGATGAGCAGTTCTTC. It yields the protein CASTSWGATPDEQFF. The chain has TRBV5-1 and TRBJ2-1; D is tentatively TRBD1 or TRBD2 (6 bases each). This CDR3 comprises 15 residues. V was cut by 6 bases and J by 8 bases, with 21 bases left in between. Germline values: CDR1 SGHRS, CDR2 YFSETQ.

This rearrangement joins TRBV7-9 to TRBJ2-7; D remains unclear. The CDR3 is 13 residues long. The V gene lost 3 bases and the J gene lost 5 bases, with 11 bases spanning the gap. Germline-derived CDR1 and CDR2 are SEHNR and FQNEAQ (reference sequence). CDR3 sequence: CASSLRSSDEQYF. Here the CDR3 DNA reads TGTGCCAGCAGCTTGAGGAGTTCGGACGAGCAGTACTTC.

The rearrangement uses TRBV30 and TRBJ1-1; TRBD1 aligns across 11 bases. This CDR3 region has 16 residues. Trimming removed 1 base from V and 9 bases from J; junction bases left unmatched: 13. CDR1 and CDR2 (germline): GTSNPN, SVGIG (reference sequence). CDR3 DNA sequence: TGTGCCTGGAGTGCAACTTCCGGGACAGGGGGGATGAAAGCTTTCTTT. Translation: CAWSATSGTGGMKAFF.

This chain connects TRBV7-2 to TRBJ2-1; 8 bases agree with TRBD2. V lost 5 bases, J lost 4 bases, and 10 bases stayed unmatched. Germline V gives CDR1 SGHTA, CDR2 FQGNSA. The CDR3 is made up of 16 amino acids. DNA of the CDR3: TGTGCCAGCAGCGAGACACTAGCGGAGAGGTACAATGAGCAGTTCTTC. Its translation is CASSETLAERYNEQFF.

The chain is built from TRBV9 and TRBJ2-3; no reliable D call. The V end lost 4 bases, the J end lost 3 bases, and 6 bases lay between the germline ends. This CDR3 region has 12 residues. CDR1 SGDLS and CDR2 YYNGEE come from the germline V gene. CDR3 residues: CASSYLTDTQYF. CDR3 DNA sequence: TGTGCCAGCAGCTACCTTACAGATACGCAGTATTTT.

The genes are TRBV5-1 and TRBJ2-2, with D unresolved. V lost 4 bases and J 6 bases, leaving 10 bases between the germline ends. The CDR3 runs 13 residues. Germline values: CDR1 SGHRS, CDR2 YFSETQ. CDR3 DNA: TGCGCCAGCAGCGGCACTTATCCCGGGGAGCTGTTTTTT. This gives the protein CASSGTYPGELFF.

The genes are TRBV5-3 and TRBJ2-7; TRBD2 agrees at 14 bases. TRBV5-3 is an ORF; its function is uncertain. The V and J ends lost 4 bases and 4 bases, in that order; junction bases with no gene match: 7. This CDR3 comprises 16 residues. The CDR3 coding sequence is TGTGCCAGAAGCCCGGAGACTAGCGGGAGGGCGTACGAGCAGTACTTC. Protein sequence: CARSPETSGRAYEQYF.

The J gene is TRBJ2-2, the V gene TRBV7-8; D unclear. CDR1 SGHVS and CDR2 FQNEAQ come from the germline V gene. Trimming pared 4 bases from V and 5 bases from J, leaving 14 bases between. This CDR3 comprises 15 residues. The DNA for the CDR3 is TGTGCCAGCAGCTCTTATTTTAAGGGTACCGGGGAGCTGTTTTTT. This encodes CASSSYFKGTGELFF.

The genes are TRBV7-9 and TRBJ2-3, with D possibly being TRBD2 (5 bases). Germline V gene sequence: CDR1 SEHNR, CDR2 FQNEAQ (reference sequence). V dropped 5 bases and J dropped 6 bases, with 21 bases sitting between them. The CDR3 has 16 residues. Here the CDR3 reads CASSLRSGLRSDTQYF. CDR3 bases: TGTGCCAGCAGCCTACGCAGCGGTCTCCGCTCGGATACGCAGTATTTT.

The chain combines TRBV7-9 with TRBJ2-3; D gene unclear. There are 14 residues in the CDR3. V was clipped by 3 bases and J by 6 bases, with 13 bases between them. The germline V gene has CDR1 SEHNR and CDR2 FQNEAQ (reference sequence). The CDR3 here is CASSLSPSRDTQYF. In nucleotides, the CDR3 is TGTGCCAGCAGCTTGTCGCCTTCCCGGGATACGCAGTATTTT.

This chain connects TRBV19 to TRBJ2-2, with TRBD1 matching over 9 bases. The germline gives CDR1 LNHDA, CDR2 SQIVND (reference sequence). Trimming removed 6 bases from V and 6 bases from J; junction bases left unmatched: 8. The CDR3 length is 15 residues. This chain's CDR3 is CASRPGTGRAGELFF. Written as DNA, the CDR3 is TGTGCCAGTAGGCCCGGGACAGGGAGGGCCGGGGAGCTGTTTTTT. Using reference TRBV19 and TRBJ2-2 for the parts outside the CDR3, the full variable domain is DGGITQSPKYLFRKEGQNVTLSCEQNLNHDAMYWYRQDPGQGLRLIYYSQIVNDFQKGDIAEGYSVSREKKESFPLTVTSAQKNPTAFYLCASRPGTGRAGELFFGEGSRLTVL.

The chain carries TRBV18 and TRBJ2-1; 7 bases are shared with TRBD2. The CDR3 runs to 17 residues. Germline V gives CDR1 KGHSH, CDR2 LQKENI. The J segment lost 2 bases and the V segment lost 1 base, leaving 8 bases of the junction unmatched. In DNA, the CDR3 is TGTGCCAGCTCACCACTGAAAACGGGAGGTACCTACAATGAGCAGTTCTTC. Protein sequence: CASSPLKTGGTYNEQFF.

DNA for the CDR3: TGTGCCAGCAGTGAGTTCAGAAACATTCAGTACTTC. Translation: CASSEFRNIQYF. The rearrangement uses TRBV2 and TRBJ2-4; D is unresolved. V lost 3 bases, J lost 6 bases, and 6 bases lay in between. CDR1 SNHLY and CDR2 FYNNEI come from the germline V gene. This CDR3 has 12 amino acids.

The chain recombines TRBV7-9 with TRBJ2-3; no clear D gene. The CDR3 contains 12 residues. The ends were cut back, 5 bases at V and 3 bases at J, with 6 bases in the middle. The germline CDR1 and CDR2 sequences are SEHNR and FQNEAQ (reference sequence). The CDR3 DNA reads TGTGCCAGCAGCATAGAGACAGATACGCAGTATTTT. Amino acids: CASSIETDTQYF.

CDR3 residues: CASSLGEGTGELFF. The CDR3 DNA reads as TGTGCCAGCAGTTTGGGGGAGGGTACCGGGGAGCTGTTTTTT. V is TRBV27 and J is TRBJ2-2, with 7 bases that match TRBD2. CDR3 length equals 14 residues. V lost 3 bases to trimming and J lost 5 bases; unmatched junction nucleotides: 3. CDR1 MNHEY and CDR2 SMNVEV come from the germline V gene (reference sequence).

This chain links TRBV19 with TRBJ2-7; 7 positions agree with TRBD1. The CDR3 contains 13 residues. Trimming removed 5 bases from V and 6 bases from J; junction bases left unmatched: 7. Per the germline V gene, CDR1 is LNHDA and CDR2 is SQIVND (reference sequence). The chain's CDR3 is CASSSLTGSEQYF. CDR3 nucleotide sequence: TGTGCCAGTAGTTCCCTGACAGGGTCCGAGCAGTACTTC.

The V call is TRBV30, the J call TRBJ2-1, with D perhaps matching TRBD2 (6 bases). The V end was cut by 4 bases, the J end by 5 bases, with 15 bases between. The germline V gene has CDR1 GTSNPN and CDR2 SVGIG (reference sequence). This CDR3 contains 14 residues. The CDR3 region has the DNA TGTGCCTGGACCGGCGTTAGCGGAAACAATGAGCAGTTCTTC. Amino acids: CAWTGVSGNNEQFF.

V is TRBV9 and J is TRBJ1-2; weak D call: TRBD1 (5 bases). The CDR3 covers 16 residues. Germline V gene sequence: CDR1 SGDLS, CDR2 YYNGEE. The germline V and J ends were trimmed by 0 bases and 4 bases, with 16 bases remaining between them. The CDR3 protein is CASSVDPTGRTYGYTF. CDR3 in DNA: TGTGCCAGCAGCGTAGATCCCACGGGACGGACCTATGGCTACACCTTC.